The clone carrying this T cell receptor (beta chain) appeared once. Measured with immunoSEQ multiplex PCR; TCRdb has only the in-frame clones, and not every one. The top ten clones hold about 3.6% of a sample with about 390,000 clones, less than 90% of them seen once. The treatment: over 15 received Ad26.COV2.S at low or high dose, single or two shots; 5 received placebo; per-sample allocation not given. Sampling was performed 63 days after the first vaccine or placebo injection. Trimming cost V 3 bases and J 1 base, with 10 bases left between them. CDR3 length equals 14 residues. CDR1 is SGHRS, CDR2 YFSETQ, per germline. This specimen comes from a study of Ad26.COV2.S vaccination and SARS-CoV-2 variants.

The sequences come from peripheral blood, collected in a trial of Ad26.COV2.S vaccine versus placebo. The gene calls are TRBV5-1 and TRBJ1-2; D not certain. The clonotype comes from a person between 18 and 59 years old who received the Ad26.COV2.S COVID-19 vaccine or a placebo. In nucleotides, the CDR3 is TGCGCCAGCAGCTCTGGGATCGGTAACTATGGCTACACCTTC. Amino acids: CASSSGIGNYGYTF.